The entry below describes one TCR beta chain. V dropped 2 bases and J dropped 2; count of bases not matched to a gene: 5. CDR3 length: 15 amino acids. In germline, CDR1 is DFQATT, CDR2 SNEGSKA (reference sequence). TCRdb fed the RT-PCR reads into MiXCR, producing one record per CDR3 protein. Of about 680,000 distinct CDR3 sequences listed, 12% to 15% are singletons. The genes are TRBV20-1 and TRBJ1-5, with 8 bases fitting TRBD1. This TCR was recovered from a female donor in good health, serving as a healthy control. Input material: memory CD4+ T cells from blood. As DNA, the CDR3 is TGCAGTGCTAGACAGGGACAGGATGGCAATCAGCCCCAGCATTTT. The encoded protein is CSARQGQDGNQPQHF.